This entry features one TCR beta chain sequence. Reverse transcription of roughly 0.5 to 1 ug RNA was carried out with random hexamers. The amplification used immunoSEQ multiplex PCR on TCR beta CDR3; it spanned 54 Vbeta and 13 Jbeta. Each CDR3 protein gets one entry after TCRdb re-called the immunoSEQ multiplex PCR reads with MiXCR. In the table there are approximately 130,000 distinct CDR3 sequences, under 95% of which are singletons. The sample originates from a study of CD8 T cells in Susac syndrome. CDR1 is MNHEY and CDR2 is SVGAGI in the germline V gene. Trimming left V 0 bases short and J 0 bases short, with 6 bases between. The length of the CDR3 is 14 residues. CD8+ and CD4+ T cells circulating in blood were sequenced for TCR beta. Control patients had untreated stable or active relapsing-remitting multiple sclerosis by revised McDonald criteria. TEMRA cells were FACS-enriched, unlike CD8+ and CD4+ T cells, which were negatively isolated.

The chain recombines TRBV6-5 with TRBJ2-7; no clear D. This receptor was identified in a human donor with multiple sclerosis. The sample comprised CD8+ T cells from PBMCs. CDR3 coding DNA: TGTGCCAGCAGTTACTCGGGCTTCTCCTACGAGCAGTACTTC. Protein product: CASSYSGFSYEQYF.